Listed below are T cell receptor beta chains from one sample, sequenced in a study of T cell repertoires in cytomegalovirus infection. In TCRdb, the reads were re-called with MiXCR into one record per CDR3 protein. The data show fewer than 300,000 distinct CDR3 sequences, 25% seen once. The material sequenced was PBMCs. The receptors shown here come from a human donor in good health (CMV status not recorded). Some clones in this sample may be carry-over from other donors' samples. The CDR3 runs from the conserved cysteine through the conserved F or W. The D gene is left open where the match is weak. Expanded clones get a size class; other rows say once, few or many, or leave the size out.

J | V | D | size | DNA | CDR3
TRBJ1-6 | TRBV12-3/TRBV12-4 | TRBD1 | few | TGTGCCAGCACCCTCTACCCAGGGGGTAGTTCACCCCTCCACTTT | CASTLYPGGSSPLHF
TRBJ2-7 | TRBV7-2 | . | many | TGTGCCAGCAGCCCGGGACGACGAACCTACGAGCAGTACTTC | CASSPGRRTYEQYF
TRBJ1-5 | TRBV6-2/TRBV6-3 | . | . | TGTGCCAGCAGGAGGACAGAGAACGGTCAGCCCCAGCATTTT | CASRRTENGQPQHF
TRBJ2-1 | TRBV7-6 | TRBD2 | many | TGTGCCAGCAGCGCAAGCGGGGGCTCCTACAATGAGCAGTTCTTC | CASSASGGSYNEQFF
TRBJ1-5 | TRBV7-2 | . | many | TGTGCCAGCAGCTTAGTCGGAGGGAAGGTTAGCAATCAGCCCCAGCATTTT | CASSLVGGKVSNQPQHF
TRBJ2-6 | TRBV30 | . | . | TGTGCCTGGAGTGGCCTGAACTCTGGGGCCAACGTCCTGACTTTC | CAWSGLNSGANVLTF
TRBJ2-7 | TRBV7-9 | TRBD1 | . | TGTGCCAGCAGCCTTGCGACAGGGATGGCCTACGAGCAGTACTTC | CASSLATGMAYEQYF
TRBJ2-7 | TRBV2 | . | . | TGTGCCAGCAGTGGGCTTGGAGGTGGCTACGAGCAGTACTTC | CASSGLGGGYEQYF
TRBJ2-2 | TRBV28 | TRBD1 | many | TGTGCCAGCAGTTTACAGGAGACAGGGGGGCCCTTAGGCACCGGGGAGCTGTTTTTT | CASSLQETGGPLGTGELFF
TRBJ1-2 | TRBV6-5 | . | many | TGTGCCAGCAGTTACCAGGCAGGGCATGGCTACACCTTC | CASSYQAGHGYTF
TRBJ2-7 | TRBV7-9 | . | . | TGTGCCAGCAGCCATGTTTCACTAGGGGTCTCCTACGAGCATTACTTC | CASSHVSLGVSYEHYF
TRBJ2-2 | TRBV24-1 | . | few | TGTGCCACCGGAGGAAGGATAACGAACACCGGGGAGCTGTTTTTT | CATGGRITNTGELFF
TRBJ1-5 | TRBV12-3/TRBV12-4 | TRBD1 | . | TGTGCCAGCAGCCCCGGGGACAGGGGTGAACAGCCCCAGCATTTT | CASSPGDRGEQPQHF
TRBJ1-4 | TRBV10-3 | . | . | TGTGCCATCAGTGATTCTGGGGGTGAAAAACTGTTTTTT | CAISDSGGEKLFF
TRBJ1-5 | TRBV6-1 | . | . | TGTGCCAGCAGTGAAAGGATAGGGGATCAGCCCCAGCATTTT | CASSERIGDQPQHF
TRBJ2-7 | TRBV28 | TRBD1 | . | TGTGCCAGCAGTGACAGGGTCCACGAGCAGTACTTC | CASSDRVHEQYF
TRBJ2-3 | TRBV7-2 | . | few | TGTGCCAGCAGCTTAGTAAATACGCAGTATTTT | CASSLVNTQYF
TRBJ1-4 | TRBV7-2 | . | many | TGTGCCAGCAGCTACAGGCCGGTGGAAAAACTGTTTTTT | CASSYRPVEKLFF
TRBJ2-1 | TRBV7-2 | . | . | TGTGCCAGCAGCCGACGGGTGGACGGGGGAGGTGAGCAGTTCTTC | CASSRRVDGGGEQFF
TRBJ1-5 | TRBV6-1 | . | . | TGTGCCAGCAGTAAGGGACTTGGCAATCAGCCCCAGCATTTT | CASSKGLGNQPQHF
TRBJ2-7 | TRBV7-2 | . | . | TGTGCCAGCAGCTTGGAGGGGGTAGGGACAAGCGAGCAGTACTTC | CASSLEGVGTSEQYF
TRBJ1-1 | TRBV7-2 | . | many | TGTGCCAGCAGCTTCGACAAGGACACTGAAGCTTTCTTT | CASSFDKDTEAFF
TRBJ1-5 | TRBV10-3 | TRBD1 | . | TGTGCCATCAGTGAGTCGGGACAGGGCAAGAGCAATCAGCCCCAGCATTTT | CAISESGQGKSNQPQHF
TRBJ1-1 | TRBV27 | . | . | TGTGCCAGCAGGTTGGGGGGAGGGGCCCACGCTGAAGCTTTCTTT | CASRLGGGAHAEAFF
TRBJ2-1 | TRBV29-1 | . | once | TGCAGCGTTGATCAAAAGAGGTATGAGCAGTTCTTC | CSVDQKRYEQFF
TRBJ1-6 | TRBV7-3 | . | few | TGTGCCAGCAGCTTAACCACAGGGAGGAATTCACCCCTCCACTTT | CASSLTTGRNSPLHF
TRBJ1-1 | TRBV20-1 | . | . | TGCAGTGCTAGAGTCCCGGGACAGAACACTGAAGCTTTCTTT | CSARVPGQNTEAFF
TRBJ1-2 | TRBV12-3/TRBV12-4 | TRBD1 | many | TGTGCCAGCAGTTTTACAGGGGATGGCTACACCTTC | CASSFTGDGYTF
TRBJ1-5 | TRBV7-9 | . | many | TGTGCCAGCAGCTGGAATATCCAGCCCCAGCATTTT | CASSWNIQPQHF
TRBJ2-6 | TRBV29-1 | . | few | TGCAGCGTTGGGGAAACAGACTCTGGGGCCAACGTCCTGACTTTC | CSVGETDSGANVLTF
TRBJ2-5 | TRBV28 | . | many | TGTGCCAGCAGTACAGGGCAAGAGACCCAGTACTTC | CASSTGQETQYF
TRBJ2-5 | TRBV7-9 | TRBD1 | few | TGTGCCAGCAGGTCGGGACAGTACCAAGAGACCCAGTACTTC | CASRSGQYQETQYF
TRBJ2-1 | TRBV12-3/TRBV12-4 | . | many | TGTGCCAGCAGGGGAGCTAGCTCCTACAATGAGCAGTTCTTC | CASRGASSYNEQFF
TRBJ1-6 | TRBV7-3 | . | many | TGTGCCAGCAGCTCAACGGTTAATTCACCCCTCCACTTT | CASSSTVNSPLHF
TRBJ2-2 | TRBV19 | TRBD1 | many | TGTGCCAGTAGTCGACAGGGGACCGGGGAGCTGTTTTTT | CASSRQGTGELFF
TRBJ1-6 | TRBV10-3 | . | few | TGTGCCATCACCCAGGGGAATTCACCCCTCCACTTT | CAITQGNSPLHF
TRBJ2-1 | TRBV7-2 | TRBD2 | few | TGTGCCAGCAGCCCTTCGACCGGGAGGAATGAGCAGTTCTTC | CASSPSTGRNEQFF
TRBJ2-7 | TRBV29-1 | TRBD2 | once | TGCAGCGCCCTACTAGCGGCAACCTACGAGCAGTACTTC | CSALLAATYEQYF
TRBJ2-1 | TRBV28 | TRBD1 | . | TGTGCCAGCATGTATGAGGACAGGGGGATACGGGAGCAGTTCTTC | CASMYEDRGIREQFF
TRBJ2-4 | TRBV12-3/TRBV12-4 | TRBD2 | many | TGTGCCAGGGGACTAGCGGAAAACATTCAGTACTTC | CARGLAENIQYF
TRBJ2-1 | TRBV7-9 | . | few | TGTGCCAGCAGCCCGGCCGTCTACAATGAGCAGTTCTTC | CASSPAVYNEQFF
TRBJ2-1 | TRBV7-2 | TRBD1 | many | TGTGCCAGCAGCCGACAGGGGAACCACTACAATGAGCAGTTCTTC | CASSRQGNHYNEQFF
TRBJ2-1 | TRBV6-2/TRBV6-3 | TRBD2 | few | TGTGCCAGCAGTTTTGGTAGCGGGGACTACAATGAGCAGTTCTTC | CASSFGSGDYNEQFF
TRBJ1-4 | TRBV28 | TRBD1 | . | TGTGCCAGCAGTGCCTCCGGGACAGGGGGGGAAAAACTGTTTTTT | CASSASGTGGEKLFF
TRBJ2-1 | TRBV11-2 | . | few | TGTGCCAGCAGCCTAGGGGGGATCGATGAGCAGTTCTTC | CASSLGGIDEQFF
TRBJ2-5 | TRBV15 | . | . | TGTGCCACCAGCAGAGGCAGTTCGCAAGAGACCCAGTACTTC | CATSRGSSQETQYF
TRBJ1-1 | TRBV28 | TRBD1 | . | TGTGCCAGCAGAATGACAGGGGGCTGGACTGAAGCTTTCTTT | CASRMTGGWTEAFF
TRBJ2-1 | TRBV11-2 | . | . | TGTGCCAGCAGCTTAGGCAATGGGCAGTTCTTC | CASSLGNGQFF
TRBJ2-1 | TRBV6-2/TRBV6-3 | TRBD2 | . | TGTGCCAGCAGCATCCCGGGACTAAATCACTACAATGAGCAGTTCTTC | CASSIPGLNHYNEQFF
TRBJ1-2 | TRBV7-2 | . | many | TGTGCCAGCAGCTCCGACGTGTACAGACTAAACTATGGCTACACCTTC | CASSSDVYRLNYGYTF
TRBJ2-7 | TRBV7-3 | . | few | TGTGCCAGCAGCCCGACGGCAGGTACCACCTACGAGCAGTACTTC | CASSPTAGTTYEQYF
TRBJ2-3 | TRBV11-3 | . | . | TGTGCCAGCAGCCGTCGGACAGGAGGGAGAAGCACAGATACGCAGTATTTT | CASSRRTGGRSTDTQYF
TRBJ1-3 | TRBV6-5 | . | few | TGTGCCAGCAGTTACCGCGGGACTGGAAACACCATATATTTT | CASSYRGTGNTIYF
TRBJ2-5 | TRBV20-1 | . | many | TGCAGTGCTTGGGACCAAGAGACCCAGTACTTC | CSAWDQETQYF
TRBJ1-2 | TRBV2 | TRBD1 | . | TGTGCCAGTTCGACAGGGAGGCGTAACTATGGCTACACCTTC | CASSTGRRNYGYTF
TRBJ2-3 | TRBV20-1 | . | . | TGCAGTGCTCCTTTCCCCAGCACGGTCGGAGGGGGTACGCAGTATTTT | CSAPFPSTVGGGTQYF
TRBJ2-1 | TRBV12-3/TRBV12-4 | . | . | TGTGCCAGCAGCCCCGGGCTGGTTGGGGGTGAGCAGTTCTTC | CASSPGLVGGEQFF